This T cell receptor beta chain was sequenced for a study of shared clonotypes between healthy human individuals. Study conclusions and caveats: Deeper or shallower sequencing was expected to change how clonotypes are shared among donors.

V was cut by 6 bases and J by 8 bases, with 17 bases left in between. Per germline, CDR1 MNHEY and CDR2 SVGAGI. The CDR3 extends over 14 amino acids. Naive CD8 cells, CD45RO-negative and positively selected for CCR7, excluded terminally differentiated effector memory CD45RA+ cells. The method was immunoSEQ multiplex PCR; TCRdb's version includes in-frame clones alone and lacks a portion of them. The repertoire holds around 2,000,000 clones, with 85% to 95% as singletons. With regard to this clone: Its antigen is still unknown.

V usage is TRBV6-5 and J usage is TRBJ1-3, with D uncertain. The source is a man aged 18 to 30 in good health. The sample taken for sequencing was naive CD8+ T cells sorted from blood. The CDR3 DNA reads as TGTGCCAGCAGCAAAACTCCAAGGGCGGACACCATATATTTT. Translation: CASSKTPRADTIYF.